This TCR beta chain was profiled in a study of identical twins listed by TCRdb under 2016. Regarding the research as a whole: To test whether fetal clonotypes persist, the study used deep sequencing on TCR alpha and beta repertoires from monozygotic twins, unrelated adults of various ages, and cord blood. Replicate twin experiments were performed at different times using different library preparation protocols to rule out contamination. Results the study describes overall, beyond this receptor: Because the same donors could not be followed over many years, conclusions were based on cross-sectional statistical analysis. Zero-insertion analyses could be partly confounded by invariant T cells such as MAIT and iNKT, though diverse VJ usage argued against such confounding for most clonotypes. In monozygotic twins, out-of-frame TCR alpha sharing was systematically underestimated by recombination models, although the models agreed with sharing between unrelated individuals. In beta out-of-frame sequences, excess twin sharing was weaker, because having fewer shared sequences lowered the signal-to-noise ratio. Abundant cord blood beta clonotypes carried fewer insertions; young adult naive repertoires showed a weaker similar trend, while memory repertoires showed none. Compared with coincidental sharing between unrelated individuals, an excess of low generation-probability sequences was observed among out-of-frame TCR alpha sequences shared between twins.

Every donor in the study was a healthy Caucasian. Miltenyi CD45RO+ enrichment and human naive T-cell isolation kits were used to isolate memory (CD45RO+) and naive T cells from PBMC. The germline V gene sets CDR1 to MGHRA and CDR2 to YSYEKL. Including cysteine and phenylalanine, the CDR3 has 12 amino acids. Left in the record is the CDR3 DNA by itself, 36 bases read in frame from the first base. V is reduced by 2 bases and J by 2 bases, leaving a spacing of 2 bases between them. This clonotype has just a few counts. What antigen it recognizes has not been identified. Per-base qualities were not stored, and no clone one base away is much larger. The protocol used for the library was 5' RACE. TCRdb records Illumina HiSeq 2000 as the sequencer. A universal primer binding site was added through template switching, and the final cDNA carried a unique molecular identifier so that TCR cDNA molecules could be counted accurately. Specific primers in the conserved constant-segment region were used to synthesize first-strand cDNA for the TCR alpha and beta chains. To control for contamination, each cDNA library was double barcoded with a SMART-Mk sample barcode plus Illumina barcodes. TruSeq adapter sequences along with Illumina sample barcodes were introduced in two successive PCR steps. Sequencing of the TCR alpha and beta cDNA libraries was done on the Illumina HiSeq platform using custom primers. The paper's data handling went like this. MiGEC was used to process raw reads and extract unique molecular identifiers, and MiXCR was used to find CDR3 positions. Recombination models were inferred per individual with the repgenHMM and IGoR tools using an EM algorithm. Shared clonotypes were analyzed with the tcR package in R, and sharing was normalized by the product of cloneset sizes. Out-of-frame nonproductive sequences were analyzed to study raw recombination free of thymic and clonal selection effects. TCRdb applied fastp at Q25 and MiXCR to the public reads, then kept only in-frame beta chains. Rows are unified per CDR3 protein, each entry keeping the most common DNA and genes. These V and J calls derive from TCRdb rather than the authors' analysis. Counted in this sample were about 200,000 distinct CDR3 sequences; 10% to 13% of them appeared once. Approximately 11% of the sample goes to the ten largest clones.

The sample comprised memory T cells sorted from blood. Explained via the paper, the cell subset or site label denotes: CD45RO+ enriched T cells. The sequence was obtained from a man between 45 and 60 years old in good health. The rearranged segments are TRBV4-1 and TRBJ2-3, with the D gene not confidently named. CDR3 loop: CASSQFTDTQYF. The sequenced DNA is TGCGCCAGCAGCCAATTCACAGATACGCAGTATTTT.